This TCR beta chain was captured in a study of molecular identifiers for immune sequencing clone quantification. Study-wide results and caveats: Investigators reportedly could detect spiked Jurkat TCR RNA from one cell among about a million naive cells.

The authors built bulk TCR libraries by previously described methods with listed TCR primers. TCRdb re-called the PCR reads with MiXCR, one entry per CDR3 protein. The sample has some 59,000 distinct CDR3 sequences; less than 25% are singletons. Sorting was used to obtain naive CD8 T cells (CD8+CD4-CCR7+CD45RA+). CDR3 length: 16 residues. As concerns this clonotype: Its antigen remains unknown. Mismatch with germline at one junction end may stem from a read error.

This clonotype originated in a human donor in good health. Some libraries in this study had Jurkat cell RNA spiked in. The rearrangement joins TRBV5-3 to TRBJ2-2; perhaps TRBD2 as D (5 bases). TRBV5-3 is reported as an ORF; its role is uncertain. The material sequenced was naive CD8+ T cells from blood, with Jurkat cell RNA spiked in. Subset denoted: FACS-sorted CD8+CD4-CCR7+CD45RA+ naive T cells. As DNA, the CDR3 is TGTGCCGGCAGCTTGGCCTTTCAGGAGAACACCGGGGAGCAGTTTTTT. Translated: CAGSLAFQENTGEQFF.